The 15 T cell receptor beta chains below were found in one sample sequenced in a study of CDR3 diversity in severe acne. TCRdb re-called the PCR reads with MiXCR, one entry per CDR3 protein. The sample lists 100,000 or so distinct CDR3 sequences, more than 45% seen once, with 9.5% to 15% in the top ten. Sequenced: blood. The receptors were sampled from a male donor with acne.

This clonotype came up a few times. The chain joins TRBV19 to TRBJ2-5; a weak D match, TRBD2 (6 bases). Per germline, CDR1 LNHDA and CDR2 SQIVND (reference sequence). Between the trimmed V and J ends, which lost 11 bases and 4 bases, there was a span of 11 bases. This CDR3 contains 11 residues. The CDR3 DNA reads TGTGCCCGGGGAGGCGCAGAGACCCAGTACTTC. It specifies CARGGAETQYF.

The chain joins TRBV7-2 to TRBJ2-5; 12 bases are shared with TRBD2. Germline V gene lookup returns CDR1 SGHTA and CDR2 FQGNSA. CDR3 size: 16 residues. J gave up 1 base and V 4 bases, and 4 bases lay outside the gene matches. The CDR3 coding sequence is TGTGCCAGCAGCTCCGGACTAGCGGGGTCCCAAGAGACCCAGTACTTC. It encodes CASSSGLAGSQETQYF. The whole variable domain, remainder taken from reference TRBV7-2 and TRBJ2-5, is GAGVSQSPSNKVTEKGKDVELRCDPISGHTALYWYRQSLGQGLEFLIYFQGNSAPDKSGLPSDRFSAERTGGSVSTLTIQRTQQEDSAVYLCASSSGLAGSQETQYFGPGTRLLVL.

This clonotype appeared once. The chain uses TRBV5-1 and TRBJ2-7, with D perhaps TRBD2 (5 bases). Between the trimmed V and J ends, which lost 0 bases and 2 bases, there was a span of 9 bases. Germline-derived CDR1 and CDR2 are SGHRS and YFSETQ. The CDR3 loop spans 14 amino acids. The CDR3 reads CASSLGLGAYEQYF. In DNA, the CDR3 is TGCGCCAGCAGCTTGGGACTGGGAGCCTACGAGCAGTACTTC.

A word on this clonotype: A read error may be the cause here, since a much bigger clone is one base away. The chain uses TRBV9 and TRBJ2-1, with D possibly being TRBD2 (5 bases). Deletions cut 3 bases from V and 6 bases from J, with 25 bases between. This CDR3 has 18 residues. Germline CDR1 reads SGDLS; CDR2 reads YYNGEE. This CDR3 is CASSDSLRASHEINEQFF. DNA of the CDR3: TGTGCCAGCAGCGACTCCCTAAGGGCTAGCCATGAGATCAATGAGCAGTTCTTC.

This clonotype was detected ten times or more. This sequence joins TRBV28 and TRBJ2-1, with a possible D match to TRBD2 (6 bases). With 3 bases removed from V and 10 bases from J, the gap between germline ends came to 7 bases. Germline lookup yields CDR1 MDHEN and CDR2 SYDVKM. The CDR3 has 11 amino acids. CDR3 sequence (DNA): TGTGCCAGCAGTTTCGGGGGAGAGCAGTTCTTC. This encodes CASSFGGEQFF.

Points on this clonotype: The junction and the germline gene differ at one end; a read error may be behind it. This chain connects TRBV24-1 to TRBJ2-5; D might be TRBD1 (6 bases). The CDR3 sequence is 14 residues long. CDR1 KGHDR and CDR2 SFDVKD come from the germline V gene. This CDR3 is CASSDLQGQETQYF. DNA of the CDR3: TGTGCCAGCAGTGACCTACAGGGTCAAGAGACCCAGTACTTC.

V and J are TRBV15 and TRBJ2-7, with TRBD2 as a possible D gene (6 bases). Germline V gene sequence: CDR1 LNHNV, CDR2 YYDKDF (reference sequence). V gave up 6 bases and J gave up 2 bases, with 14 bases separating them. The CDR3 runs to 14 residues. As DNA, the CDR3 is TGTGCCACCAGGCGGGACGCAGCGACCTACGAGCAGTACTTC. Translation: CATRRDAATYEQYF.

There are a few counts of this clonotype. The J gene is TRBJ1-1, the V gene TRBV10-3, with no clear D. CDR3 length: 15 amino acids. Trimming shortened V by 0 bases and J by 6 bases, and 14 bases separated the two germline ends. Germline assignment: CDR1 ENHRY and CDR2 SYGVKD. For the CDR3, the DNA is TGTGCCATCAGTGAGTCGGGGTTAGGACTTTCTGAAGCTTTCTTT. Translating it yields CAISESGLGLSEAFF.

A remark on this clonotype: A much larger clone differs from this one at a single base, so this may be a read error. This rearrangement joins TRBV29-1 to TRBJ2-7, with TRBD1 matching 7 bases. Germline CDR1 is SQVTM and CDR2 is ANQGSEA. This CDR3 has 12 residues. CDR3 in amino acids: CSVTGWLGERYF. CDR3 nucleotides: TGCAGCGTGACAGGGTGGCTTGGCGAGCGGTACTTC.

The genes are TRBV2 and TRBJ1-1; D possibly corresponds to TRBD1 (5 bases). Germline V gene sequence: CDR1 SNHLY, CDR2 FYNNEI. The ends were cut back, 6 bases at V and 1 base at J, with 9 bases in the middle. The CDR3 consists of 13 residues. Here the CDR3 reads CASRDGQNTEAFF. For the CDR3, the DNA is TGTGCCAGCAGGGACGGACAGAACACTGAAGCTTTCTTT. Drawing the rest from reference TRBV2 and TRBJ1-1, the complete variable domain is EPEVTQTPSHQVTQMGQEVILRCVPISNHLYFYWYRQILGQKVEFLVSFYNNEISEKSEIFDDQFSVERPDGSNFTLKIRSTKLEDSAMYFCASRDGQNTEAFFGQGTRLTVV.

CDR3 bases: TGTGCCAGCAGTTTAGCTCTTGGGGGTTCACCCCTCCACTTT. Translated: CASSLALGGSPLHF. The chain recombines TRBV12-3 or TRBV12-4 with TRBJ1-6, with a weak D call TRBD1 (5 bases). V was clipped by 0 bases and J by 9 bases, with 9 bases between them. The CDR3 is made up of 14 amino acids.

CDR3 sequence: CASSPRGGSDTQYF. CDR3 coding DNA: TGTGCCAGCAGCCCACGGGGAGGGTCAGATACGCAGTATTTT. The chain carries TRBV7-2 and TRBJ2-3; the match to TRBD2 covers 7 bases. The CDR3 is 14 residues long. V gave up 5 bases and J gave up 4 bases; unmatched junction bases: 6. The V gene's germline CDR1 is SGHTA and CDR2 FQGNSA.

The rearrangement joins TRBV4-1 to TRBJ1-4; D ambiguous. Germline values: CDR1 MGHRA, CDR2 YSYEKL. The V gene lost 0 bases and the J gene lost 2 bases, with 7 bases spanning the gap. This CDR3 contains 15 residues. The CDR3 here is CASSQETVTNEKLFF. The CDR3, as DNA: TGCGCCAGCAGCCAAGAAACAGTGACTAATGAAAAACTGTTTTTT.

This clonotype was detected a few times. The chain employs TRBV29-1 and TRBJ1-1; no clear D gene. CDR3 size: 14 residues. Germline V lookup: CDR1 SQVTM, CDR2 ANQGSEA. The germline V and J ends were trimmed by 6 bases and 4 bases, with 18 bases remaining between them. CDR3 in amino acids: CSVVTGPPATEAFF. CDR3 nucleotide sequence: TGCAGCGTAGTGACCGGGCCCCCGGCCACTGAAGCTTTCTTT.

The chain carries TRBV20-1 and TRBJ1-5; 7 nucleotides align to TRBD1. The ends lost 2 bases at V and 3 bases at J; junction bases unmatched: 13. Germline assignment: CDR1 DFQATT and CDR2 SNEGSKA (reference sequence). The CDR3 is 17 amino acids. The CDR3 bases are TGCAGTGCTAGATTCGAGTTAGGCCAGGGGGACAATCAGCCCCAGCATTTT. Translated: CSARFELGQGDNQPQHF.